The T cell receptor (beta chain) described here comes from a study of blood T cell repertoires in COVID-19. About the research overall: Donors in the United States, Italy and Spain gave samples during acute or convalescent COVID-19.

Per germline, CDR1 SNHLY and CDR2 FYNNEI. V was cut by 7 bases and J by 4 bases, with 10 bases left in between. CDR3 length: 12 residues. Authors' processing steps: Estimation of nucleated cell counts relied on the amplification of reference gene primers. The protocol was immunoSEQ multiplex PCR, while the TCRdb copy is restricted to in-frame clones and leaves out a portion. That table gives V, J and clone size, and the DNA gave D and trimming. The data show about 300,000 clones, with roughly 89% seen just once and roughly 5.1% held by the top ten. With respect to this clone: This specimen includes other DNA sequences encoding the same CDR3.

The source of this sequence is a man aged 40-49 years with acute or convalescent COVID-19. The rearrangement links TRBV2 to TRBJ1-2; no definite D call. The sample taken for sequencing was peripheral blood. CDR3 sequence (DNA): TGTGCCAGCACGCGGGGTGCCTATGGCTACACCTTC. Its protein is CASTRGAYGYTF.